A single sample gave rise to the 6 T cell receptor beta chains below, sequenced in a study of shared clonotypes between healthy human individuals. Method: immunoSEQ multiplex PCR; TCRdb's copy keeps in-frame clones and lacks some. This sample has nearly 2 million clones; around 96% occur once, and the top ten carry 1% to 1.5%. Positive CCR7 selection of CD45RO-negative cells yielded the naive CD8 cells, and terminally differentiated effector memory CD45RA+ cells were excluded. The sample consisted of naive CD8+ T cells sorted from blood. These receptors came from a man aged 18 to 35 in good health.

J is TRBJ1-5 and V is TRBV30; TRBD1 matches 7 bases. Germline values: CDR1 GTSNPN, CDR2 SVGIG (reference sequence). This CDR3 has 13 amino acids. The ends lost 4 bases at V and 4 bases at J; junction bases unmatched: 4. For the CDR3, the DNA is TGTGCCTGGAAGGGGGCAGGGAATCAGCCCCAGCATTTT. Translation gives CAWKGAGNQPQHF.

V and J are TRBV10-3 and TRBJ2-7; 13 bases are shared with TRBD2. V was clipped by 3 bases and J by 6 bases; unmatched bases: 5. The length of the CDR3 is 15 residues. From germline, CDR1 is ENHRY and CDR2 SYGVKD. The CDR3 DNA reads as TGTGCCATCAGTGACACTAGCGGGAGGGCCGGCGAGCAGTACTTC. It translates to CAISDTSGRAGEQYF.

The CDR3: CASSGGAQEYYGYTF. CDR3 DNA sequence: TGTGCCAGCAGCGGAGGGGCACAGGAGTACTATGGCTACACCTTC. The rearrangement uses TRBV7-9 and TRBJ1-2, with D tentatively TRBD1 (5 bases). CDR3 size: 15 residues. V lost 5 bases and J lost 3, with 16 bases in between. Germline V gene lookup returns CDR1 SEHNR and CDR2 FQNEAQ (reference sequence).

The V and J genes are TRBV6-1 and TRBJ1-2; the match to TRBD1 covers 9 bases. Germline V lookup: CDR1 MNHNS, CDR2 SASEGT. The length of the CDR3 is 12 residues. Trimming cost V 6 bases and J 4 bases; bases outside gene matches: 0. In nucleotides, the CDR3 is TGTGCCAGCAGGGACAGGGGCTATGGCTACACCTTC. Protein sequence: CASRDRGYGYTF.

The CDR3 reads CASSFDRESTSTDTQYF. The CDR3 DNA reads as TGTGCCAGCAGCTTCGACCGGGAGAGTACGAGCACAGATACGCAGTATTTT. This chain uses TRBV9 with TRBJ2-3; possibly TRBD2 for D (6 bases). Trimming removed 4 bases at V and 0 bases at J, with 18 bases between. The CDR3 sequence is 17 residues long. The V gene's germline CDR1 is SGDLS and CDR2 YYNGEE.

V and J are TRBV7-9 and TRBJ1-5; D perhaps matches TRBD1 (5 bases). In germline, CDR1 is SEHNR, CDR2 FQNEAQ (reference sequence). V was cut by 7 bases and J by 2 bases, with 15 bases left in between. The CDR3 sequence is 15 residues long. CDR3 bases: TGTGCCAGCACCCAAGACAGATACCGCAATCAGCCCCAGCATTTT. It translates to CASTQDRYRNQPQHF. Looking up the rest from reference TRBV7-9 and TRBJ1-5 gives the full variable domain: DTGVSQNPRHKITKRGQNVTFRCDPISEHNRLYWYRQTLGQGPEFLTYFQNEAQLEKSRLLSDRFSAERPKGSFSTLEIQRTEQGDSAMYLCASTQDRYRNQPQHFGDGTRLSIL.